This T cell receptor beta chain was identified in a study of Ad26.COV2.S vaccination and SARS-CoV-2 variants. Profiling relied on immunoSEQ multiplex PCR, and the TCRdb table lists in-frame clones only, not all of them. This table has 350,000 to 450,000 clones, around 92% appearing once. This CDR3 region has 15 residues. Germline V CDR1 and CDR2: LNHDA, SQIVND (reference sequence). V was pared by 5 bases and J by 7 bases, with 19 bases between. Treatment noted: roughly 19 received Ad26.COV2.S at low or high dose, single or two shots; several received placebo; per-sample allocation not given. At day 63 after the first vaccine or placebo injection, samples were drawn. Donation came from an adult in Boston who was aged 18-55 years.

The sequence derives from a person aged 18-65 years who received the Ad26.COV2.S COVID-19 vaccine or a placebo. This material consisted of peripheral blood, taken in a trial of Ad26.COV2.S vaccine versus placebo. The chain uses TRBV19 and TRBJ2-3; D is uncertain. CDR3 DNA sequence: TGTGCCAGTAGTGTAGGACCAAGACCAACTTATACGCAGTATTTT. Amino acids: CASSVGPRPTYTQYF.